Sequencing of this T cell receptor beta chain was carried out in a study of T cell repertoires in cytomegalovirus infection. The CDR3 loop spans 14 amino acids. The V gene lost 7 bases and the J gene lost 6 bases, with 16 bases spanning the gap. TCRdb fed the reads into MiXCR, producing one record per CDR3 protein. The repertoire consists of 250,000 to 300,000 distinct CDR3 sequences, with about 26% occurring once and the leading ten covering more than 11%. The TCR was taken from a human donor in good health (CMV status not recorded). Some clones in this sample may be carry-over from other donors' samples. The sequenced material came from PBMCs. The chain joins TRBV12-3 or TRBV12-4 to TRBJ2-1, with no clear D. CDR3 DNA sequence: TGTGCCAGCAACCCCGCCCACAAGGTCAATGAGCAGTTCTTC. It codes for CASNPAHKVNEQFF.